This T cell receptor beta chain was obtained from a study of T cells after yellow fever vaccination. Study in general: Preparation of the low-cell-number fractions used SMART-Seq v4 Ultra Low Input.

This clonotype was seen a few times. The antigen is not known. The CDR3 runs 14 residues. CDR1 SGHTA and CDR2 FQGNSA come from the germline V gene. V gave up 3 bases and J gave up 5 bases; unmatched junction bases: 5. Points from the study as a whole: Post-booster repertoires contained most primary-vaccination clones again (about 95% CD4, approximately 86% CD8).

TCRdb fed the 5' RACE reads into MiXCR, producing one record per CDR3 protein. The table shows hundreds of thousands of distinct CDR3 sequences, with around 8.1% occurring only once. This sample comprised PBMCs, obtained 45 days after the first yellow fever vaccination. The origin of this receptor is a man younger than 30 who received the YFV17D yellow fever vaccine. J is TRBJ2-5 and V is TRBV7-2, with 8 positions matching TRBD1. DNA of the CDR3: TGTGCCAGCAGCTTGATAGACAGGGGTGAGACCCAGTACTTC. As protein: CASSLIDRGETQYF.